These 24 T cell receptor beta chains came from one sample sequenced in a study of beta chain features in type 1 diabetes. Since all of the isolated RNA was reverse transcribed, expressed TCRB transcripts were what got sequenced. Assay: immunoSEQ multiplex PCR; the TCRdb copy retains only in-frame clones and omits some. The data contain 250,000 to 300,000 clones, around 7.8% of them seen just once; the ten biggest clones take up about 0.93%. Sequenced material: central memory CD4+ T cells from blood. Source of these receptors: a woman aged 18 to 35 in good health.

The chain is built from TRBV2 and TRBJ1-2, with no clear D. CDR3 length: 14 amino acids. V lost 2 bases and J lost 6, with 13 bases in between. The germline V gene has CDR1 SNHLY and CDR2 FYNNEI. The CDR3 coding sequence is TGTGCCAGCAGTGAAACGCACACCGGGGATGGCTACACCTTC. This gives the protein CASSETHTGDGYTF.

There are a few counts of this clone. J is TRBJ1-1 and V is TRBV18; D perhaps matches TRBD1 (6 bases). The CDR3 runs 14 residues. V gave up 4 bases and J gave up 0 bases, with 9 bases separating them. The V gene's germline CDR1 is KGHSH and CDR2 LQKENI. The CDR3 DNA is TGTGCCAGCTCACGGGACACCATGAACACTGAAGCTTTCTTT. Residues: CASSRDTMNTEAFF.

In its sample, this clone was seen a few times. One end of the junction fails to match germline, which may point to a read error. This chain joins TRBV13 and TRBJ1-5; D is uncertain. The germline V gene encodes CDR1 PRHDT and CDR2 FYEKMQ (reference sequence). The CDR3 sequence is 14 residues long. CDR3: CASSQDGRNQPQHF. DNA of the CDR3: TGCGCCAGCAGCCAAGATGGCAGAAATCAGCCCCAGCATTTT.

The gene calls are TRBV11-2 and TRBJ2-2, with D unresolved. The CDR3 length is 15 residues. V was clipped by 2 bases and J by 3 bases, with 10 bases between them. Per the germline V gene, CDR1 is SGHAT and CDR2 is FQNNGV. CDR3 in amino acids: CASSLLRWDTGELFF. The DNA for the CDR3 is TGTGCCAGCAGCTTACTTCGTTGGGACACCGGGGAGCTGTTTTTT. The variable domain in full, with the rest retrieved from reference TRBV11-2 and TRBJ2-2, is EAGVAQSPRYKIIEKRQSVAFWCNPISGHATLYWYQQILGQGPKLLIQFQNNGVVDDSQLPKDRFSAERLKGVDSTLKIQPAKLEDSAVYLCASSLLRWDTGELFFGEGSRLTVL.

This clone was seen a few times. The V gene is TRBV19, the J gene TRBJ1-1; 8 nucleotides line up with TRBD1. The CDR3 totals 13 residues. V trimming: 5 bases; J trimming: 4 bases; junction bases outside the gene matches: 3. CDR1 and CDR2 from the germline V gene are LNHDA and SQIVND (reference sequence). CDR3 sequence (DNA): TGTGCCAGTAGTGGACAGGGATTCACTGAAGCTTTCTTT. Protein product: CASSGQGFTEAFF.

This clone was detected a few times. The V and J genes are TRBV5-4 and TRBJ2-1; TRBD2 is a possible D gene (5 bases). The germline V gene encodes CDR1 SGHNT and CDR2 YYREEE (reference sequence). Trimming cost V 1 base and J 8 bases, with 16 bases left between them. The CDR3 consists of 15 residues. In DNA, the CDR3 is TGTGCCAGCAGCTTGTCTAGCTCGTACTCGGATGAGCAGTTCTTC. Translating it yields CASSLSSSYSDEQFF.

This clone was observed a few times. The chain has TRBV7-9 and TRBJ1-5, with D possibly being TRBD1 (6 bases). Trimming shortened V by 2 bases and J by 4 bases, and 9 bases separated the two germline ends. This CDR3 is built from 14 residues. Germline lookup yields CDR1 SEHNR and CDR2 FQNEAQ (reference sequence). The CDR3 DNA follows: TGTGCCAGCAGCTTAAGGGGGGGTAATCAGCCCCAGCATTTT. This translates into CASSLRGGNQPQHF.

The V call is TRBV6-1, the J call TRBJ2-5, with 8 positions matching TRBD1. The V gene end was trimmed by 3 bases and the J gene end by 11 bases; junction bases not matched to a gene: 8. The CDR3 spans 13 residues. Germline assignment: CDR1 MNHNS and CDR2 SASEGT. The CDR3 DNA follows: TGTGCCAGCAGTGACAGCCCCAGGGGGCGGCAGTACTTC. It encodes CASSDSPRGRQYF.

In its sample, this clone was seen a few times. The rearrangement joins TRBV7-2 to TRBJ2-3; D may be TRBD1 or TRBD2 (7 bases each). This CDR3 comprises 15 residues. CDR1 is SGHTA, CDR2 FQGNSA, per germline. Trimming took off 4 bases at V and 8 bases at J, with 19 bases between the two ends. CDR3 protein: CASSSLGRGGATQYF. Written as DNA, the CDR3 is TGTGCCAGCAGCTCCCTCGGCAGGGGGGGGGCTACGCAGTATTTT.

This clone appeared a few times. V usage is TRBV7-3 and J usage is TRBJ1-5; no definite D call. Trimming removed 4 bases from V and 5 bases from J, with 3 bases in between. This CDR3 region has 11 residues. Looked up from germline, CDR1 is SGHTA and CDR2 is FQGTGA. DNA of the CDR3: TGTGCCAGCAGCTCGGATCAGCCCCAGCATTTT. Translating it yields CASSSDQPQHF.

This clone has more than one count but fewer than ten. This chain connects TRBV27 to TRBJ2-6, with unresolved D. CDR1 is MNHEY, CDR2 SMNVEV, per germline (reference sequence). V lost 6 bases, J lost 0 bases, and 12 bases lay in between. The CDR3 extends over 16 amino acids. CDR3 amino acids: CASRSARNSGANVLTF. The CDR3 bases are TGTGCCAGCAGATCGGCCCGGAACTCTGGGGCCAACGTCCTGACTTTC.

V and J are TRBV28 and TRBJ1-2; TRBD1 matches 9 bases. V shed 7 bases, J shed 2 bases, and the junction held 8 bases outside the gene matches. The CDR3 totals 15 residues. CDR1 and CDR2 from the germline V gene are MDHEN and SYDVKM. CDR3 nucleotide sequence: TGTGCCAGCAAGCCTCGGGACAGGGTAAACTATGGCTACACCTTC. Protein: CASKPRDRVNYGYTF.

The sample holds a few counts of this clone. CDR3 bases: TGTGCCAGCAGCGTAATGGGACTCGGGACCTACGAGCAGTACGTC. Encoded protein: CASSVMGLGTYEQYV. The J gene is TRBJ2-7, the V gene TRBV6-1; D is possibly TRBD2 (6 bases). The CDR3 totals 15 residues. The germline CDR1 and CDR2 sequences are MNHNS and SASEGT. Trimming removed 6 bases from V and 2 bases from J, with 17 bases in between.

This clone was counted only a few times. This chain joins TRBV29-1 and TRBJ1-2, with no clear D. The CDR3 is 12 residues long. Per the germline V gene, CDR1 is SQVTM and CDR2 is ANQGSEA. The ends were cut back, 4 bases at V and 1 base at J, with 7 bases in the middle. The CDR3 sequence is CSVAAGNYGYTF. In DNA, the CDR3 is TGCAGCGTTGCCGCCGGTAACTATGGCTACACCTTC.

The chain recombines TRBV25-1 with TRBJ2-6; D is possibly TRBD1 (5 bases). CDR1 MGHDK and CDR2 SYGVNS come from the germline V gene. The V and J ends lost 10 bases and 1 base respectively, with 14 bases between them. The CDR3 extends over 15 amino acids. The CDR3 DNA is TGTGCCACCAGGGTAAGCGAATCTGGGGCCAACGTCCTGACTTTC. It yields the protein CATRVSESGANVLTF.

The gene calls are TRBV18 and TRBJ1-1; no firm D call. CDR3 length: 14 amino acids. Trimming took off 5 bases at V and 0 bases at J, with 10 bases between the two ends. The germline V gene has CDR1 KGHSH and CDR2 LQKENI. The CDR3 DNA sequence: TGTGCCAGCTCAATTTCGGTGGTGAACACTGAAGCTTTCTTT. Amino acid sequence: CASSISVVNTEAFF.

The sample holds a few counts of this clone. The J gene is TRBJ2-1, the V gene TRBV5-6; 9 positions agree with TRBD2. The ends lost 4 bases at V and 4 bases at J; junction bases unmatched: 15. Germline loops: CDR1 SGHDT, CDR2 YYEEEE. The CDR3 spans 18 residues. CDR3 sequence reads: CASSRGLAGSGIYNEQFF. The CDR3 DNA sequence: TGTGCCAGCAGCCGAGGGCTAGCGGGATCGGGGATTTACAATGAGCAGTTCTTC.

This chain joins TRBV25-1 and TRBJ2-7; no clear D. Trimming took off 3 bases at V and 4 bases at J, with 4 bases between the two ends. This CDR3 is 11 amino acids long. Germline V CDR1 and CDR2: MGHDK, SYGVNS. The CDR3, as DNA: TGTGCCAGCAGTGACAGTTACGAGCAGTACGTC. This gives the protein CASSDSYEQYV.

This clone came up a few times. This chain uses TRBV4-2 with TRBJ1-5; D remains unclear. CDR3 length equals 17 residues. Per germline, CDR1 LGHNA and CDR2 YNFKEQ. Trimming left V 0 bases short and J 2 bases short, with 14 bases between. CDR3 in amino acids: CASSQEIIGIGNQPQHF. The CDR3 DNA reads TGTGCCAGCAGCCAAGAGATCATCGGGATTGGCAATCAGCCCCAGCATTTT.

The CDR3 spells CASSAATSGGETQYF. In nucleotides, the CDR3 is TGTGCCAGCAGCGCCGCGACTAGCGGGGGAGAGACCCAGTACTTC. The chain links TRBV7-9 to TRBJ2-5; TRBD2 matches 12 bases. The CDR3 has 15 residues. Unmatched junction bases numbered 5, after V lost 5 bases and J lost 4 bases. The germline V gene has CDR1 SEHNR and CDR2 FQNEAQ (reference sequence).

This clone was recorded at least ten times. The rearrangement links TRBV29-1 to TRBJ1-4; D is uncertain. The CDR3 totals 14 residues. The V end lost 4 bases, the J end lost 0 bases, and 9 bases lay between the germline ends. CDR1 and CDR2 from the germline V gene are SQVTM and ANQGSEA. CDR3 sequence (DNA): TGCAGCGTTGCCGGTCTTACAACTAATGAAAAACTGTTTTTT. It specifies CSVAGLTTNEKLFF.

This clone was counted at least ten times. The rearrangement joins TRBV5-4 to TRBJ2-1; 8 nucleotides line up with TRBD2. Germline V gene data show CDR1 as SGHNT and CDR2 as YYREEE (reference sequence). The ends lost 4 bases at V and 6 bases at J; junction bases unmatched: 12. This CDR3 spans 16 amino acids. The chain's CDR3 is CASSPGDSGVVNEQFF. The CDR3 coding sequence is TGTGCCAGCAGCCCGGGGGATAGCGGGGTAGTCAATGAGCAGTTCTTC.

This clone was found a few times. The V gene is TRBV9, the J gene TRBJ1-4, with D maybe TRBD1 (5 bases). V lost 7 bases and J lost 7, with 14 bases in between. The germline V gene has CDR1 SGDLS and CDR2 YYNGEE. This CDR3 has 13 amino acids. In nucleotides, the CDR3 is TGTGCCAGCCAACGAGGGGCGAGTGAAAAACTGTTTTTT. Translating it yields CASQRGASEKLFF.

This sequence joins TRBV18 and TRBJ2-6; D gene ambiguous. Trimming took off 3 bases at V and 0 bases at J, with 3 bases between the two ends. The CDR3 loop spans 14 amino acids. Germline CDR1 reads KGHSH; CDR2 reads LQKENI. CDR3 protein: CASSPDSGANVLTF. The CDR3 DNA reads as TGTGCCAGCTCACCGGACTCTGGGGCCAACGTCCTGACTTTC.